This is a list of T cell receptor beta chains from one sample in a study of blood T cells in healthy people across ages. Each CDR3 protein is one row after TCRdb ran MiXCR on the 5' RACE reads. The sample lists more than 800,000 distinct CDR3 sequences; more than 35% were seen once. Sequencing was carried out using blood. The receptors stem from a woman aged 60-75 years in good health. Both conserved end residues are part of each CDR3. D genes are given only for firm matches.

d_call: NA
j_call: NA
v_call: TRBV6-1
cdr3_aa: CASSEADFYEQYF

d_call: TRBD2
j_call: TRBJ2-2
v_call: TRBV6-5
cdr3_aa: CASSLSSGTGRGELFF

d_call: NA
j_call: TRBJ1-6
v_call: TRBV28
cdr3_aa: CASSERGFNSPLHF

d_call: NA
j_call: TRBJ1-2
v_call: TRBV5-1
cdr3_aa: CASSPLPNYGYTF

d_call: NA
j_call: TRBJ2-5
v_call: TRBV5-1
cdr3_aa: CASSFVLDGETQYF

d_call: NA
j_call: TRBJ2-3
v_call: TRBV12-3/TRBV12-4
cdr3_aa: CTSRAIPDMQYF

d_call: TRBD1
j_call: TRBJ2-7
v_call: TRBV27
cdr3_aa: CASRGQGGRVYEQYF

d_call: TRBD1
j_call: TRBJ2-4
v_call: TRBV20-1
cdr3_aa: CSAYGTGGNIQYF

d_call: NA
j_call: TRBJ1-2
v_call: TRBV10-1
cdr3_aa: CAGSEGMGGYTF

d_call: NA
j_call: TRBJ1-5
v_call: TRBV12-3/TRBV12-4
cdr3_aa: CASSLSGNRNQPQHF

d_call: TRBD2
j_call: TRBJ2-5
v_call: TRBV6-5
cdr3_aa: CASSYRLAGGPSETQYF

d_call: NA
j_call: TRBJ2-7
v_call: TRBV5-1
cdr3_aa: CASSFHVSLAPQSYEQYF

d_call: NA
j_call: TRBJ1-6
v_call: TRBV9
cdr3_aa: CASSLTLRDLPLHF

d_call: NA
j_call: TRBJ2-5
v_call: TRBV20-1
cdr3_aa: CSARDAGFYNEQYF

d_call: NA
j_call: TRBJ2-5
v_call: TRBV7-9
cdr3_aa: CASSLQPGFGEQYF

d_call: NA
j_call: TRBJ1-2
v_call: TRBV20-1
cdr3_aa: CSARDQRSSNYGYTF

d_call: TRBD2
j_call: TRBJ2-3
v_call: TRBV4-2
cdr3_aa: CASSQVHLRESGVMTDTQYF

d_call: TRBD1
j_call: NA
v_call: TRBV5-1
cdr3_aa: CASSELAGTGLEQYF

d_call: NA
j_call: TRBJ2-1
v_call: TRBV3-1
cdr3_aa: CASSQGSSLNEQFF

d_call: TRBD1
j_call: TRBJ2-3
v_call: TRBV9
cdr3_aa: CASSVVGRGDTQYF

d_call: NA
j_call: TRBJ2-7
v_call: TRBV28
cdr3_aa: CASSSDMYEQYF

d_call: TRBD2
j_call: TRBJ2-3
v_call: TRBV5-4
cdr3_aa: CASSLGASGTDTQYF